This paragraph reports one T cell receptor (beta chain). This sample stems from a study of blood T cell repertoires in COVID-19. This CDR3 spans 16 amino acids. CDR1 is MDHEN and CDR2 is SYDVKM in the germline V gene. With 5 bases clipped from V and 1 base from J, the junction kept 8 bases outside the gene matches. Here immunoSEQ multiplex PCR was the method, and the copy in TCRdb shows in-frame clones only, minus some. The profile covers about 64,000 clones, with about nine tenths appearing a single time and less than 55% taken by the ten largest. The source material was peripheral blood. This chain links TRBV28 with TRBJ1-1; 9 bases fit TRBD1. The sequence derives from a woman aged 55-69 years with COVID-19, enrolled during active disease. CDR3 nucleotide sequence: TGTGCCAGCAGTCATTACAGGGGGCGAGGGAACACTGAAGCTTTCTTT. This gives the protein CASSHYRGRGNTEAFF.